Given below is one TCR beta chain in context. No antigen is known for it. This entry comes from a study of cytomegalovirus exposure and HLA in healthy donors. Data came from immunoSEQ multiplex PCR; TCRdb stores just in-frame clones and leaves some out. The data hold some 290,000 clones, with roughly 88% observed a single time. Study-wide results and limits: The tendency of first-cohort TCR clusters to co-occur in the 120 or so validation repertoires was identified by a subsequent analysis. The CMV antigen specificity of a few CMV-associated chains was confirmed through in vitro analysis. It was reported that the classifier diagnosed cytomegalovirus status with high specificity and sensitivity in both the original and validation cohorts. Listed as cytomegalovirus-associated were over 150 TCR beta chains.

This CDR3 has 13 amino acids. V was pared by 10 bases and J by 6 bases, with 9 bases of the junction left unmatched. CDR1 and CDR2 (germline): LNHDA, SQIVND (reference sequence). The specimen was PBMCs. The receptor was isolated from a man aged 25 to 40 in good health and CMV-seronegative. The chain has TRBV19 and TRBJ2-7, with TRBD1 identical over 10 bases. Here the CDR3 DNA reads TGTGCCACGGGGGGGACAGGGGCGAGCGAGCAGTACTTC. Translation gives CATGGTGASEQYF.